The subject of this entry is one T cell receptor beta chain. V dropped 4 bases and J dropped 7; count of bases not matched to a gene: 14. CDR3 size: 16 residues. Germline CDR1 and CDR2: SGHRS and YFSETQ. The data are from a study of blood T cell repertoires in COVID-19. Method: immunoSEQ multiplex PCR; TCRdb's copy keeps in-frame clones and lacks some. The sample includes 120,000 or so clones, 70% to 90% seen only once; the top ten take more than 0.9%. The specimen was peripheral blood. This chain connects TRBV5-1 to TRBJ2-1; 7 bases are shared with TRBD2. The TCR comes from a woman older than 75 with acute or convalescent COVID-19. CDR3 sequence (DNA): TGCGCCAGCAGCATGTTGCCGGGGACTACTGGGAATGAGCAGTTCTTC. Translated: CASSMLPGTTGNEQFF.